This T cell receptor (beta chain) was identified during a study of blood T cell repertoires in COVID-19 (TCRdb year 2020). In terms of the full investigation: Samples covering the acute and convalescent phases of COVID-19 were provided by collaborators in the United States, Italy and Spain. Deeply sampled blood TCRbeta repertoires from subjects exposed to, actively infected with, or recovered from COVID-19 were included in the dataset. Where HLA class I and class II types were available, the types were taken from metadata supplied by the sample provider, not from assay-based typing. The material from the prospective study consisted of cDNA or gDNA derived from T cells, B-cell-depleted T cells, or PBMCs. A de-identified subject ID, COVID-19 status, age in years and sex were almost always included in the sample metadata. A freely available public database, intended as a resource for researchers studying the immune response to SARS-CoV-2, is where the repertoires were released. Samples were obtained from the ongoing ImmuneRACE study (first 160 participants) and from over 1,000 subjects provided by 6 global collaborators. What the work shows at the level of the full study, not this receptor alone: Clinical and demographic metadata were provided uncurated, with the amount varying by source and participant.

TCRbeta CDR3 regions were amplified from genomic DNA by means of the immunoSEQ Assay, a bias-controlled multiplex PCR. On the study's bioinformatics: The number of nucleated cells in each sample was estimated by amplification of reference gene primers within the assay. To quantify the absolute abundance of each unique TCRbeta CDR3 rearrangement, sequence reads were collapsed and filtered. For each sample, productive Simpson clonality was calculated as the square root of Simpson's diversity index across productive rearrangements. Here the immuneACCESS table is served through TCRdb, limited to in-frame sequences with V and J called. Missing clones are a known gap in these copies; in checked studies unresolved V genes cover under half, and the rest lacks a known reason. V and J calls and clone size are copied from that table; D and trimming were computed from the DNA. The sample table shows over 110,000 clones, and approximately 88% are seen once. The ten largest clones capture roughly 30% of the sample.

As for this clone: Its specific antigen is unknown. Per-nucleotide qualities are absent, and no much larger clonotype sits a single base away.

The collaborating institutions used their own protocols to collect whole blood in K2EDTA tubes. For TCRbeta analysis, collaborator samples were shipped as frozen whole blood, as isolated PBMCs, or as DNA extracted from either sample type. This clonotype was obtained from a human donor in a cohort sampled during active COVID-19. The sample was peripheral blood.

The DNA sequence is as follows: TGCAGCTGGTGTCCCGGGACAGGATCCGATGAGCAGTTCTTC. It codes for CSWCPGTGSDEQFF. The chain employs TRBV29-1 and TRBJ2-1, and TRBD1 aligns with 8 junction nucleotides. CDR1 and CDR2 (SQVTM, ANQGSEA) derive from the germline V gene. From V the trimming removes 8 bases and from J it removes 8 bases, while the gene matches leave 14 bases of the junction unaccounted for. From cysteine to phenylalanine, the CDR3 is 14 amino acids long. Kept here is only the CDR3 DNA, which spans 42 bases and is read in frame from base 1.